This T cell receptor (beta chain) was sequenced in a study of sequential checkpoint blockade in melanoma. This sample's treatment: randomized to nivolumab then ipilimumab (arm A) or the reverse (arm B). No patient had prior DNA-damaging chemotherapy. Profiled with immunoSEQ multiplex PCR; TCRdb holds only in-frame clones, not every one. In the table there are approximately 10,000 clones, 77% of which are singletons. The CDR3 extends over 15 amino acids. V was clipped by 2 bases and J by 7 bases; unmatched bases: 7. Germline V gene lookup returns CDR1 MNHEY and CDR2 SMNVEV (reference sequence). The chain joins TRBV27 to TRBJ2-1; 8 bases match TRBD2. The sequence was collected from a human donor with melanoma. The material was CD8+ T cells sorted from blood (inferred from file names), obtained from a patient given nivolumab and ipilimumab in sequence. CDR3 nucleotides: TGTGCCAGCAGTTTAGTCCCAGCGGGAGTAAATGAGCAGTTCTTC. It encodes CASSLVPAGVNEQFF.